This TCR beta chain was identified during a study of T cell repertoires in cytomegalovirus infection. Background on the study: Selection of CMV epitopes for the study included recently identified HLA-C-restricted and well-studied HLA-B-restricted ones. TCR beta signatures that were public indicated CMV infection and matching HLA type.

Notes on this clonotype: The antigen is not known.

CDR3 length: 14 residues. V dropped 5 bases and J dropped 3; count of bases not matched to a gene: 4. The V gene's germline CDR1 is SGHVS and CDR2 FQNEAQ. General study points: CMV-specific HLA-C-restricted TCR beta clonotypes dominated the ex vivo response.

Using its own MiXCR run on the reads, TCRdb lists one record per CDR3 protein. Here the sample spans fewer than 850,000 distinct CDR3 sequences, 25% to 35% being singletons. The material sequenced was cultured CD8+ T cells from PBMCs, taken from culture after CMV antigen stimulation. The rearrangement uses TRBV7-8 and TRBJ1-5; 7 nucleotides match TRBD1. The sequence derives from a human donor in good health (CMV status not recorded). Some clones in this sample may be carry-over from other donors' samples. The CDR3 bases are TGTGCCAGCAGCACCAGGGGGAACAATCAGCCCCAGCATTTT. Protein sequence: CASSTRGNNQPQHF.